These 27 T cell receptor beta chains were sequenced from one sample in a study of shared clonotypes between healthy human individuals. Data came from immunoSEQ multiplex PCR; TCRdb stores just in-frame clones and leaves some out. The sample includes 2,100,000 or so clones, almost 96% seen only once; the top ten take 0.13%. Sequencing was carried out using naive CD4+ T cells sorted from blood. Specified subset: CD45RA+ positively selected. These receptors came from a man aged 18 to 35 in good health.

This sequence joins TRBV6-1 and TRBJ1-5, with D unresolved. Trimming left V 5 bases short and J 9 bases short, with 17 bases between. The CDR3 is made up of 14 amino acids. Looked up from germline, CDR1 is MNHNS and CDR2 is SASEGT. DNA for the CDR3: TGTGCCAGCAGTTCCGCGGGGTGGAAAGGGCCCCAGCATTTT. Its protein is CASSSAGWKGPQHF.

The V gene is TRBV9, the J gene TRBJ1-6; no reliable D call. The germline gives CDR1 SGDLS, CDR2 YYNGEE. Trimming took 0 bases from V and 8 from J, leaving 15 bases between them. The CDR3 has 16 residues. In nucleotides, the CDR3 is TGTGCCAGCAGCGTAGCCGAAGGGCCCGGGCATTCACCCCTCCACTTT. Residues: CASSVAEGPGHSPLHF. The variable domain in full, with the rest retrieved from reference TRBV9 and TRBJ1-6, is DSGVTQTPKHLITATGQRVTLRCSPRSGDLSVYWYQQSLDQGLQFLIQYYNGEERAKGNILERFSAQQFPDLHSELNLSSLELGDSALYFCASSVAEGPGHSPLHFGNGTRLTVT.

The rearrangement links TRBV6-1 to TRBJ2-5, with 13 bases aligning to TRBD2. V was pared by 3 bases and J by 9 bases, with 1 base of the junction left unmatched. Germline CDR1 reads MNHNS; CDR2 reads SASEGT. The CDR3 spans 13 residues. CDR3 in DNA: TGTGCCAGCAGTGAGGGGACTAGCGGGGCCCAGTACTTC. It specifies CASSEGTSGAQYF.

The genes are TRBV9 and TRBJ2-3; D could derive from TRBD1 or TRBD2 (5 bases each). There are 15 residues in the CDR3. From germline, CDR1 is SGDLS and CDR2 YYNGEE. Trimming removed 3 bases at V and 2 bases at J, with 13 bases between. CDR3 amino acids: CASSGRDETTDTQYF. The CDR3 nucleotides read TGTGCCAGCAGCGGCCGGGACGAAACCACAGATACGCAGTATTTT.

The CDR3 spells CASSAGETYEQYF. The CDR3 coding sequence is TGTGCCAGCAGTGCAGGTGAAACCTACGAGCAGTACTTC. V and J are TRBV2 and TRBJ2-7; D remains ambiguous. The V gene's germline CDR1 is SNHLY and CDR2 FYNNEI. This CDR3 is 13 amino acids long. Trimming pared 4 bases from V and 2 bases from J, leaving 9 bases between.

The CDR3 is CASSSIGVLSNQPQHF. DNA of the CDR3: TGTGCCAGCAGCTCCATCGGGGTACTTAGCAATCAGCCCCAGCATTTT. This chain links TRBV7-2 with TRBJ1-5; D is unresolved. V lost 4 bases and J 0 bases, leaving 13 bases between the germline ends. CDR1 is SGHTA, CDR2 FQGNSA, per germline. This CDR3 has 16 residues.

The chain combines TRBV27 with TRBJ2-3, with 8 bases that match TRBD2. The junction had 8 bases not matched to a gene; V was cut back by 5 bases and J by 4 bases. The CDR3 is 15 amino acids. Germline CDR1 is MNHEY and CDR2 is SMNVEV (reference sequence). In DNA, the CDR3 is TGTGCCAGCAGTATCGGGAGGGCCGTCGCAGATACGCAGTATTTT. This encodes CASSIGRAVADTQYF.

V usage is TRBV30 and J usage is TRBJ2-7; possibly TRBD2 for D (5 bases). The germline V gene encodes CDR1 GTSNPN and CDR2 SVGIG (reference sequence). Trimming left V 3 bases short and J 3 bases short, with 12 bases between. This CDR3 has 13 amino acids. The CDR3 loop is CAWSRRGVYEQYF. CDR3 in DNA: TGTGCCTGGAGCCGACGGGGAGTCTACGAGCAGTACTTC.

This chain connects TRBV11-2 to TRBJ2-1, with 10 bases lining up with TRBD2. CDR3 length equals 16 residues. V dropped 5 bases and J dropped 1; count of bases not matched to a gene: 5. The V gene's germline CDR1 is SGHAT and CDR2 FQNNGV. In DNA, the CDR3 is TGTGCCAGCAGCAAAAGCGGGGGGGGATCCTACAATGAGCAGTTCTTC. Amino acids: CASSKSGGGSYNEQFF.

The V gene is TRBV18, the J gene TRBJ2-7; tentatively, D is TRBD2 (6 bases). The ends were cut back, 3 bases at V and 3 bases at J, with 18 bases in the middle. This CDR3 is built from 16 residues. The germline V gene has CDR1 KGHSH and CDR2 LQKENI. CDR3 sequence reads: CASSPLRRLGSYEQYF. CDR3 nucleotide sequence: TGTGCCAGCTCACCTCTTCGTCGGCTCGGGAGCTACGAGCAGTACTTC.

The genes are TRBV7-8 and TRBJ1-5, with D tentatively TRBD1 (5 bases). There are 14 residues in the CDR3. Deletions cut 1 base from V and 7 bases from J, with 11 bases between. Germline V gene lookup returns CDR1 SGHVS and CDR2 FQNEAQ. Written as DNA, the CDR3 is TGTGCCAGCAGCTTAGAAGGTGGGGCCCAGCCCCAGCATTTT. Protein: CASSLEGGAQPQHF.

The CDR3: CASRDRGGSSNQPQHF. CDR3 bases: TGTGCCAGCCGGGACAGAGGAGGATCTAGCAATCAGCCCCAGCATTTT. V gene TRBV19 combines with J gene TRBJ1-5; 7 positions match TRBD1. Germline lookup yields CDR1 LNHDA and CDR2 SQIVND (reference sequence). Trimming took 9 bases from V and 0 from J; bases not matched to a gene: 11. CDR3 size: 16 residues.

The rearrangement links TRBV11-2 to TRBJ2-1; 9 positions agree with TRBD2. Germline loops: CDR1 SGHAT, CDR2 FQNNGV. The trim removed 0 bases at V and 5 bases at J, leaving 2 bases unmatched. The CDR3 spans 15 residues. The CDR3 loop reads CASSLDSGRHNEQFF. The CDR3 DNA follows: TGTGCCAGCAGCTTAGACAGCGGGAGGCACAATGAGCAGTTCTTC.

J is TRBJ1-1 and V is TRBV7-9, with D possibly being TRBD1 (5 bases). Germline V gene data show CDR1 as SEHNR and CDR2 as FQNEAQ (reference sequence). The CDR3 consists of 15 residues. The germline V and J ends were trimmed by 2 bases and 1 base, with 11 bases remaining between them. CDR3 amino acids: CASSLRTGTNTEAFF. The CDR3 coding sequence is TGTGCCAGCAGCTTACGGACGGGGACGAACACTGAAGCTTTCTTT.

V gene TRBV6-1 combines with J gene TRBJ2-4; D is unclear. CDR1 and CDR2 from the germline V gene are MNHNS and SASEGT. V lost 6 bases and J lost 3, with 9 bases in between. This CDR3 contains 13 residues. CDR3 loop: CASRREDKNIQYF. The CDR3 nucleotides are TGTGCCAGCAGGCGTGAGGACAAAAACATTCAGTACTTC.

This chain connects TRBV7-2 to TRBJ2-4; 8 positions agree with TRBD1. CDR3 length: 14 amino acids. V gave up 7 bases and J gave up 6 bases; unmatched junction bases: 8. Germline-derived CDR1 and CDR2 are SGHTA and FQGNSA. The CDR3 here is CASNQIGTGNIQYF. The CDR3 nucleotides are TGTGCCAGCAATCAGATCGGGACAGGAAACATTCAGTACTTC.

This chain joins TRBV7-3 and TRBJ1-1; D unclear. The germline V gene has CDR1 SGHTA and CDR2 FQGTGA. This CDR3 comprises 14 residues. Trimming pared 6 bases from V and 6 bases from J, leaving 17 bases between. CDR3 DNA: TGTGCCAGCAGTCGGGCCACAGATATCTCTGAAGCTTTCTTT. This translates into CASSRATDISEAFF.

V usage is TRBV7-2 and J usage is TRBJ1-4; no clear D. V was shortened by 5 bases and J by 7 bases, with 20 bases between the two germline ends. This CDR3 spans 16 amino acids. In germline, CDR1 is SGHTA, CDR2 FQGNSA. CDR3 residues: CASSPTQISLSEKLFF. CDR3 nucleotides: TGTGCCAGCAGCCCGACGCAGATCTCCCTTTCTGAAAAACTGTTTTTT.

Here the CDR3 reads CASSDGRGRTGELFF. The CDR3 coding sequence is TGTGCCAGTAGTGACGGCAGGGGGCGGACCGGGGAGCTGTTTTTT. The chain carries TRBV19 and TRBJ2-2, with TRBD1 matching 8 bases. CDR3 length: 15 residues. V gave up 5 bases and J gave up 5 bases; unmatched junction bases: 7. Germline values: CDR1 LNHDA, CDR2 SQIVND (reference sequence).

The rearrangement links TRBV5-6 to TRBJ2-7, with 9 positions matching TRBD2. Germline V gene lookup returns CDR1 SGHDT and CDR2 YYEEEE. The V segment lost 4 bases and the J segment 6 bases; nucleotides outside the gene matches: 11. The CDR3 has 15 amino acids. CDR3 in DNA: TGTGCCAGCAGCCTGCGAGGACTAGCGTTTCCCGAGCAGTACTTC. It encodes CASSLRGLAFPEQYF.

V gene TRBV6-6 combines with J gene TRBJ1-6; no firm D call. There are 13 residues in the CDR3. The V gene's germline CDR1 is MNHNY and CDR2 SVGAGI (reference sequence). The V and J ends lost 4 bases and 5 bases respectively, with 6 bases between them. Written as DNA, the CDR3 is TGTGCCAGCAGTTCCAGAGATAATTCACCCCTCCACTTT. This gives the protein CASSSRDNSPLHF.

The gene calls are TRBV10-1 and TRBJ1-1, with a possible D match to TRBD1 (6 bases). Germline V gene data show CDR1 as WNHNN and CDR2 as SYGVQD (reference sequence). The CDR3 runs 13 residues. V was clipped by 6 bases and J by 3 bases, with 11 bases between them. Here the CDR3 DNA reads TGCGCCAGCAGCCTGGACAGCTACACTGAAGCTTTCTTT. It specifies CASSLDSYTEAFF.

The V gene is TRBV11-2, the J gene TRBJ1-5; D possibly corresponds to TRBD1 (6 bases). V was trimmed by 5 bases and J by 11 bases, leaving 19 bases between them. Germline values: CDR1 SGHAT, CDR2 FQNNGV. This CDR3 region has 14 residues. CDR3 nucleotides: TGTGCCAGCAGCGGGGGTGCGGGGGCGGAGGCCCAGCATTTT. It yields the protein CASSGGAGAEAQHF.

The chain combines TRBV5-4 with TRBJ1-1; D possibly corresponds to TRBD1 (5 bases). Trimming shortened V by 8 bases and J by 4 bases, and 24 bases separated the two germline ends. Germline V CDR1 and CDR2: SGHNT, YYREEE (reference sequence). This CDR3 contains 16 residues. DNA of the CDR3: TGTGCCAGTACCGCCGGGTTGGACGGGGCCGGCACTGAAGCTTTCTTT. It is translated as CASTAGLDGAGTEAFF.

Here the CDR3 reads CASSSSGSSPYEQYF. The CDR3 DNA follows: TGTGCCAGCAGTTCCTCAGGAAGCTCCCCCTACGAGCAGTACTTC. The chain uses TRBV6-6 and TRBJ2-7; D ambiguous. Per germline, CDR1 MNHNY and CDR2 SVGAGI (reference sequence). Trimming shortened V by 4 bases and J by 2 bases, and 15 bases separated the two germline ends. The CDR3 totals 15 residues.

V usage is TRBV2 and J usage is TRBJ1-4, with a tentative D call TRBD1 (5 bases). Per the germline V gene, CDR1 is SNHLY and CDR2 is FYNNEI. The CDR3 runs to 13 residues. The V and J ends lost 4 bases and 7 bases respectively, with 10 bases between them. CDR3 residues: CASSVLGAEKLFF. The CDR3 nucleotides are TGTGCCAGCAGTGTATTAGGGGCTGAAAAACTGTTTTTT.

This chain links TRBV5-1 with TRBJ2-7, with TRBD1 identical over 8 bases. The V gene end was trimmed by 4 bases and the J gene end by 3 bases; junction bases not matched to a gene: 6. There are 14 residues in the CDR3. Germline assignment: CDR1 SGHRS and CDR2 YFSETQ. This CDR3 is CASSPGQGNYEQYF. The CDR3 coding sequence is TGCGCCAGCAGCCCCGGACAGGGAAACTACGAGCAGTACTTC.